The 2 T cell receptor beta chains below were found in one sample sequenced in a study of regulatory T cells in long-lasting Graves disease. Researchers made TCR beta libraries by using iRepertoire HTBI primers and running Arm-PCR on CDR3 regions. MiXCR was run by TCRdb on the multiplex PCR reads, yielding one entry per CDR3 protein. The repertoire holds 300,000 to 450,000 distinct CDR3 sequences, with 15% to 18% as singletons. Time point specified: newly diagnosed GD, antithyroid drugs for less than 3 months. Construction of the TCR library relied on RNA isolated from PBMCs. The material was peripheral blood mononuclear cells (PBMCs), obtained at new diagnosis, from a patient treated with antithyroid drugs. The origin of the receptors is a female donor with Graves disease.

This sequence joins TRBV12-3 or TRBV12-4 and TRBJ1-5, with D hard to call. V was clipped by 11 bases and J by 3 bases, with 14 bases between them. CDR3 length: 13 residues. CDR3 region: CACKVSLNQPQHF. The CDR3 DNA is TGTGCCTGCAAAGTCTCACTCAATCAGCCCCAGCATTTT.

This clonotype appeared many times. This chain uses TRBV13 with TRBJ2-2; D not certain. The germline V gene encodes CDR1 PRHDT and CDR2 FYEKMQ (reference sequence). There are 16 residues in the CDR3. Between the trimmed V and J ends, which lost 2 bases and 3 bases, there was a span of 13 bases. CDR3 DNA: TGTGCCAGCAGCTTACGCTCCGGGTCGGACACCGGGGAGCTGTTTTTT. Protein: CASSLRSGSDTGELFF.